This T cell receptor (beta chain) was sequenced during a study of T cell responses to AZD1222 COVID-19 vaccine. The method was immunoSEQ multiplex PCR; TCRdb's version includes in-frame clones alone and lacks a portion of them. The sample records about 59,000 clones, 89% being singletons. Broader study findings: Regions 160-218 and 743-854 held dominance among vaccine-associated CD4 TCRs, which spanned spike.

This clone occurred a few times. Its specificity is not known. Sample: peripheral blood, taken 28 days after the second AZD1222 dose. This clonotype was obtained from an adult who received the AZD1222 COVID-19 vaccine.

DNA of the CDR3: TGTGCCAGCAGCTCACAGCTTACACAGGGGCGGCGGAACACTGAAGCTTTCTTT. Translated: CASSSQLTQGRRNTEAFF. The V call is TRBV5-4, the J call TRBJ1-1; TRBD1 agrees at 7 bases. CDR3 length: 18 residues. V lost 3 bases to trimming and J lost 1 base; unmatched junction nucleotides: 15. From germline, CDR1 is SGHNT and CDR2 YYREEE (reference sequence).